This entry lists 27 T cell receptor beta chains sequenced from one sample in a study of cytomegalovirus exposure and HLA in healthy donors. With 60 Vbeta and 13 Jbeta primers, the PCR was carried out. Libraries were prepared by immunoSEQ multiplex PCR; TCRdb keeps only in-frame clonotypes and omits some of them. The sample contains around 130,000 clones, approximately 8.7% of which appear only once. The material sequenced was PBMCs. The receptors here all came from a man in his forties in good health and CMV-seronegative.

This clone was found a few times. This rearrangement joins TRBV6-1 to TRBJ2-7; tentatively, D is TRBD1 (5 bases). CDR1 and CDR2 from the germline V gene are MNHNS and SASEGT. CDR3 length equals 13 residues. Trimming removed 4 bases from V and 5 bases from J, with 12 bases in between. CDR3 sequence reads: CASSGQGTHEQYF. Written as DNA, the CDR3 is TGTGCCAGCAGTGGTCAGGGTACCCACGAGCAGTACTTC.

The table lists this clone with a few counts. The CDR3 bases are TGTGCCAGCAGTGTGGAGGGCGCCGATAGCAATCAGCCCCAGCATTTT. It is translated as CASSVEGADSNQPQHF. The rearrangement uses TRBV2 and TRBJ1-5; D gene ambiguous. The CDR3 has 16 residues. V lost 4 bases, J lost 0 bases, and 13 bases lay in between. Germline CDR1 and CDR2: SNHLY and FYNNEI.

This clone has just a few counts. This rearrangement joins TRBV6-6 to TRBJ2-7; D remains unclear. The CDR3 covers 13 residues. V was pared by 2 bases and J by 3 bases, with 8 bases between. The germline gives CDR1 MNHNY, CDR2 SVGAGI (reference sequence). Here the CDR3 reads CASSYGPVYEQYF. For the CDR3, the DNA is TGTGCCAGCAGTTACGGTCCGGTCTACGAGCAGTACTTC.

Only a few counts were recorded for this clone. At one of its ends the junction is not consistent with the germline gene, which may arise from a read error. Other DNA sequences in the sample encode the same CDR3. The chain employs TRBV4-3 and TRBJ1-4; maybe TRBD1 (5 bases). CDR3 length equals 15 residues. The germline V gene encodes CDR1 LGHNA and CDR2 YSLEER. For the CDR3, the DNA is TGCGCCAGCAGCCAAGAATCCCGGGACTGGGAAAAGCTGTTTTTT. It encodes CASSQESRDWEKLFF.

The CDR3 spells CASSLDFSGGAEDTQYF. For the CDR3, the DNA is TGTGCCAGCAGCTTGGATTTTAGCGGGGGGGCGGAAGATACGCAGTATTTT. The genes are TRBV5-6 and TRBJ2-3; 11 bases are shared with TRBD2. The V segment lost 0 bases and the J segment 5 bases; nucleotides outside the gene matches: 8. The CDR3 is made up of 17 amino acids. Germline V lookup: CDR1 SGHDT, CDR2 YYEEEE.

This clone was counted only a few times. The same CDR3 can be traced to other DNA sequences in this sample. The chain employs TRBV27 and TRBJ1-1; D uncertain. CDR1 and CDR2 from the germline V gene are MNHEY and SMNVEV (reference sequence). V was cut by 2 bases and J by 3 bases, with 16 bases left in between. The CDR3 totals 16 residues. CDR3 DNA sequence: TGTGCCAGCAGTTTACCCGCTCCGTTTGTAGACACTGAAGCTTTCTTT. Protein: CASSLPAPFVDTEAFF.

In its sample, this clone was seen a few times. The CDR3 DNA reads as TGTGCCAGCAGCGTAGCCGGGGGGCTCTCCTACGAGCAGTACTTC. Amino acid sequence: CASSVAGGLSYEQYF. The chain combines TRBV9 with TRBJ2-7; perhaps TRBD2 as D (7 bases). V shed 0 bases and J shed 0 bases, with 10 bases lying between them. This CDR3 is built from 15 residues. Germline V lookup: CDR1 SGDLS, CDR2 YYNGEE.

The rearrangement links TRBV5-1 to TRBJ2-7, with 12 positions matching TRBD2. The CDR3 is 15 residues long. Germline CDR1 is SGHRS and CDR2 is YFSETQ. The junction had 10 bases not matched to a gene; V was cut back by 9 bases and J by 3 bases. CDR3 in amino acids: CATRTSGEADYEQYF. The CDR3 region has the DNA TGCGCCACCAGGACTAGCGGGGAGGCGGACTACGAGCAGTACTTC.

This chain connects TRBV28 to TRBJ1-4; D unclear. The V and J ends lost 4 bases and 5 bases respectively, with 11 bases between them. Germline values: CDR1 MDHEN, CDR2 SYDVKM. This CDR3 region has 14 residues. The CDR3 loop reads CASSSESNNEKLFF. The CDR3 region has the DNA TGTGCCAGCAGTTCGGAGTCCAACAATGAAAAACTGTTTTTT.

This chain connects TRBV19 to TRBJ2-5, with a weak D call TRBD2 (6 bases). V lost 3 bases, J lost 7 bases, and 12 bases lay in between. The CDR3 runs to 13 residues. From germline, CDR1 is LNHDA and CDR2 SQIVND (reference sequence). CDR3 amino acids: CASSMAGSATQYF. Here the CDR3 DNA reads TGTGCCAGTAGTATGGCGGGGTCCGCGACCCAGTACTTC.

The rearrangement uses TRBV6-5 and TRBJ2-7; weak D call: TRBD1 (6 bases). This CDR3 comprises 14 residues. V shed 5 bases and J shed 3 bases, with 14 bases lying between them. Germline lookup yields CDR1 MNHEY and CDR2 SVGAGI. The CDR3 DNA follows: TGTGCCAGCAGTACCCAGACAGGAGTCTACGAGCAGTACTTC. It specifies CASSTQTGVYEQYF.

The chain joins TRBV19 to TRBJ1-2; no reliable D call. CDR1 and CDR2 (germline): LNHDA, SQIVND (reference sequence). The CDR3 runs 12 residues. V lost 2 bases, J lost 8 bases, and 9 bases lay in between. CDR3 sequence (DNA): TGTGCCAGTAGTATATCCGGGAACGGCTACACCTTC. Amino acids: CASSISGNGYTF. The full variable domain, in which reference TRBV19 and TRBJ1-2 provide the parts outside the CDR3, is DGGITQSPKYLFRKEGQNVTLSCEQNLNHDAMYWYRQDPGQGLRLIYYSQIVNDFQKGDIAEGYSVSREKKESFPLTVTSAQKNPTAFYLCASSISGNGYTFGSGTRLTVV.

This clone has just a few counts. The rearrangement links TRBV6-5 to TRBJ1-2; TRBD1 matches at 7 bases. The CDR3 totals 14 residues. From germline, CDR1 is MNHEY and CDR2 SVGAGI. Trimming took 6 bases from V and 2 from J; bases not matched to a gene: 6. Written as DNA, the CDR3 is TGTGCCAGCAGCCCCGAGGGGGCAAACTATGGCTACACCTTC. Translated, it gives CASSPEGANYGYTF.

CDR3 DNA sequence: TGCGCCAGCAGCCAAGAGCCGGGGTCCTACAATGAGCAGTTCTTC. It specifies CASSQEPGSYNEQFF. The genes are TRBV4-3 and TRBJ2-1, with D possibly matching TRBD2 (5 bases). Trimming stripped 0 bases from V and 1 base from J, with 7 bases between. This CDR3 is built from 15 residues. Germline V gene sequence: CDR1 LGHNA, CDR2 YSLEER.

The table lists this clone with a few counts. The chain employs TRBV10-2 and TRBJ1-6, with a weak D call TRBD1 (6 bases). Germline values: CDR1 WSHSY, CDR2 SAAADI. This CDR3 spans 13 amino acids. V was clipped by 6 bases and J by 6 bases, with 9 bases between them. The CDR3 reads CASSARGNSPLHF. The CDR3 coding sequence is TGCGCCAGCAGCGCCAGGGGTAATTCACCCCTCCACTTT.

V is TRBV4-1 and J is TRBJ2-2; D unresolved. Looked up from germline, CDR1 is MGHRA and CDR2 is YSYEKL. This CDR3 spans 15 amino acids. Trimming took off 4 bases at V and 1 base at J, with 10 bases between the two ends. The CDR3: CASSPGRMNTGELFF. CDR3 DNA: TGCGCCAGCAGCCCCGGCAGGATGAACACCGGGGAGCTGTTTTTT.

In this sample, this clone turned up a few times. The chain carries TRBV7-8 and TRBJ1-1, with TRBD1 identical over 7 bases. CDR1 and CDR2 (germline): SGHVS, FQNEAQ. V shed 1 base and J 5 bases; nucleotides not matched to a gene: 4. CDR3 length: 14 residues. The CDR3 sequence is CASSLGRGITEAFF. The CDR3, as DNA: TGTGCCAGCAGCTTAGGCAGGGGGATTACTGAAGCTTTCTTT. The full variable domain, rest sourced from reference TRBV7-8 and TRBJ1-1, is GAGVSQSPRYKVAKRGQDVALRCDPISGHVSLFWYQQALGQGPEFLTYFQNEAQLDKSGLPSDRFFAERPEGSVSTLKIQRTQQEDSAVYLCASSLGRGITEAFFGQGTRLTVV.

This clone turned up a few times. The genes are TRBV6-5 and TRBJ1-2; 8 bases align to TRBD1. Germline CDR1 is MNHEY and CDR2 is SVGAGI. Trimming cost V 10 bases and J 0 bases; bases outside gene matches: 7. The CDR3 is 14 residues long. CDR3 amino acids: CATGRDRTNYGYTF. The CDR3 DNA sequence: TGTGCCACGGGGCGGGACAGGACTAACTATGGCTACACCTTC.

As concerns this clone: A far larger clone lies a single base away; this is likely a read error. The chain joins TRBV6-4 to TRBJ2-3; 12 positions match TRBD2. This CDR3 is built from 15 residues. The V gene's germline CDR1 is MRHNA and CDR2 SNTAGT. The CDR3 nucleotides are TGTGCCTGCAGTGACTCTAGCGGGGGGGCAGATACGCAGTATTTT. Amino acids: CACSDSSGGADTQYF.

This clone was seen only a few times. The chain joins TRBV29-1 to TRBJ2-5; 9 bases line up with TRBD2. The germline V gene encodes CDR1 SQVTM and CDR2 ANQGSEA. This CDR3 spans 14 amino acids. Trimming at V came to 4 bases and at J to 5 bases, leaving 8 bases not matched to a gene. The CDR3 spells CSVVASGARETQYF. In DNA, the CDR3 is TGCAGCGTTGTTGCTAGCGGGGCGCGGGAGACCCAGTACTTC.

This clone was picked up a small number of times. The chain has TRBV7-9 and TRBJ1-1; D may be TRBD1 (6 bases). Trimming removed 2 bases at V and 4 bases at J, with 11 bases between. The germline CDR1 and CDR2 sequences are SEHNR and FQNEAQ (reference sequence). The CDR3 is 14 residues long. This chain's CDR3 is CASSLPGGGTEAFF. CDR3 nucleotides: TGTGCCAGCAGCTTACCGGGAGGGGGCACTGAAGCTTTCTTT.

This clone was found a few times. The chain is built from TRBV5-1 and TRBJ2-3; 7 nucleotides line up with TRBD1. The CDR3 sequence is 16 residues long. Germline CDR1 is SGHRS and CDR2 is YFSETQ. The V and J ends lost 4 bases and 3 bases, in that order; junction bases with no gene match: 11. CDR3 nucleotides: TGCGCCAGCAGCCCGCGTGCGAGGACAGGAACAGATACGCAGTATTTT. It translates to CASSPRARTGTDTQYF. The whole variable domain, remainder taken from reference TRBV5-1 and TRBJ2-3, is KAGVTQTPRYLIKTRGQQVTLSCSPISGHRSVSWYQQTPGQGLQFLFEYFSETQRNKGNFPGRFSGRQFSNSRSEMNVSTLELGDSALYLCASSPRARTGTDTQYFGPGTRLTVL.

The CDR3 here is CASSLAGRATEAFF. In DNA form, the CDR3 reads TGTGCCAGCAGCTTGGCAGGCCGAGCCACTGAAGCTTTCTTT. The rearrangement uses TRBV7-2 and TRBJ1-1; D gene unclear. Germline V gene sequence: CDR1 SGHTA, CDR2 FQGNSA. This CDR3 is built from 14 residues. Trimming pared 3 bases from V and 4 bases from J, leaving 12 bases between.

This clone appeared a few times. The rearrangement joins TRBV4-1 to TRBJ2-3; D is unresolved. The CDR3 is 15 residues long. Between the trimmed V and J ends, which lost 6 bases and 2 bases, there was a span of 15 bases. The V gene's germline CDR1 is MGHRA and CDR2 YSYEKL. CDR3 coding DNA: TGCGCCAGCAGGGGTGAGGCCGGTTACACAGATACGCAGTATTTT. Translating it yields CASRGEAGYTDTQYF.

This clone was seen a handful of times. The chain links TRBV27 to TRBJ2-5; 7 nucleotides align to TRBD1. Germline V CDR1 and CDR2: MNHEY, SMNVEV (reference sequence). The CDR3 has 13 amino acids. Unmatched junction bases numbered 5, after V lost 6 bases and J lost 4 bases. Here the CDR3 DNA reads TGTGCCAGCAGAAACAGGGGTCCAGAGACCCAGTACTTC. Its translation is CASRNRGPETQYF.

The table lists this clone with a few counts. The chain employs TRBV5-1 and TRBJ1-2; no clear D. Germline values: CDR1 SGHRS, CDR2 YFSETQ. The CDR3 runs to 13 residues. V was shortened by 0 bases and J by 5 bases, with 8 bases between the two germline ends. CDR3 region: CASSLGGGYGYTF. The CDR3 coding sequence is TGCGCCAGCAGCTTGGGGGGAGGATATGGCTACACCTTC.

This clone was observed a few times. The chain carries TRBV6-6 and TRBJ1-5; the D is unclear. The V gene's germline CDR1 is MNHNY and CDR2 SVGAGI (reference sequence). The CDR3 totals 13 residues. Trimming stripped 2 bases from V and 7 bases from J, with 9 bases between. CDR3 coding DNA: TGTGCCAGCAGTTACCCACTATACCAGCCCCAGCATTTT. This sequence encodes CASSYPLYQPQHF.